These 26 T cell receptor beta chains were sequenced from one sample in a study of identical twins. In TCRdb, the 5' RACE reads were re-called with MiXCR into one record per CDR3 protein. The data contain roughly 720,000 distinct CDR3 sequences, roughly 18% of them singletons. These data were likewise used in another study, on T cells expressing NK-cell markers.

Sequenced input: PBMCs. The receptors derive from a woman between 18 and 30 years old in good health.

The chain uses TRBV12-3 or TRBV12-4 and TRBJ1-6; unclear D gene. Trimming shortened V by 6 bases and J by 8 bases, and 17 bases separated the two germline ends. This CDR3 is 15 amino acids long. CDR3 sequence (DNA): TGTGCCAGCAGCCGCTTCGATCCAGCTTATTCACCCCTCCACTTT. Its protein product is CASSRFDPAYSPLHF.

This clonotype was seen more than once but under ten times. The chain couples TRBV29-1 to TRBJ1-2; no clear D gene. The CDR3 contains 11 residues. Germline V gene sequence: CDR1 SQVTM, CDR2 ANQGSEA. Trimming took 4 bases from V and 4 from J, leaving 7 bases between them. The CDR3 DNA follows: TGCAGCGTTGGTGCGACCTATGGCTACACCTTC. Its protein product is CSVGATYGYTF.

This clonotype occurred a few times. The chain is built from TRBV5-1 and TRBJ1-1, with a weak D call TRBD1 (5 bases). The germline V and J ends were trimmed by 0 bases and 1 base, with 10 bases remaining between them. Germline V lookup: CDR1 SGHRS, CDR2 YFSETQ. The CDR3 is 15 amino acids. CDR3 amino acids: CASSLEGNRNTEAFF. CDR3 DNA sequence: TGCGCCAGCAGCTTGGAGGGGAATCGGAACACTGAAGCTTTCTTT.

The CDR3 loop is CASSLPPATEAFF. The DNA for the CDR3 is TGCGCCAGCAGCTTGCCTCCAGCCACTGAAGCTTTCTTT. The chain has TRBV5-1 and TRBJ1-1, with D uncertain. Trimming took off 1 base at V and 4 bases at J, with 8 bases between the two ends. CDR3 length: 13 amino acids. Germline-derived CDR1 and CDR2 are SGHRS and YFSETQ.

This clonotype was observed a handful of times. This chain connects TRBV9 to TRBJ2-5; D is ambiguous. CDR3 length equals 14 residues. From germline, CDR1 is SGDLS and CDR2 YYNGEE. Trimming left V 0 bases short and J 7 bases short, with 13 bases between. CDR3 sequence reads: CASSVDGPLGTQYF. The DNA for the CDR3 is TGTGCCAGCAGCGTAGACGGCCCCCTCGGGACCCAGTACTTC.

This clonotype appeared a few times. The CDR3 here is CACEQFSYNEQFF. For the CDR3, the DNA is TGTGCCTGCGAGCAATTTTCCTACAATGAGCAGTTCTTC. The chain carries TRBV30 and TRBJ2-1; D is unclear. Germline loops: CDR1 GTSNPN, CDR2 SVGIG (reference sequence). Trimming removed 6 bases at V and 1 base at J, with 10 bases between. CDR3 length: 13 amino acids.

The gene calls are TRBV2 and TRBJ2-5, with 9 bases that match TRBD2. V lost 8 bases, J lost 0 bases, and 4 bases stayed unmatched. Germline CDR1 is SNHLY and CDR2 is FYNNEI. The CDR3 totals 14 residues. The CDR3 sequence is CASGGGAYQETQYF. The CDR3 DNA sequence: TGTGCCAGCGGCGGGGGGGCCTACCAAGAGACCCAGTACTTC.

In DNA form, the CDR3 reads TGTGCCAGCAGCGCCTCACTAGCGAACAATGAGCAGTTCTTC. Protein product: CASSASLANNEQFF. The rearrangement links TRBV11-2 to TRBJ2-1, with 7 nucleotides matching TRBD2. With 5 bases clipped from V and 5 bases from J, the junction kept 6 bases outside the gene matches. The V gene's germline CDR1 is SGHAT and CDR2 FQNNGV. The CDR3 is 14 amino acids.

CDR3 residues: CASSLTRGSYEQYF. CDR3 coding DNA: TGTGCCAGCAGTTTGACGCGGGGCTCCTACGAGCAGTACTTC. The chain carries TRBV12-3 or TRBV12-4 and TRBJ2-7, with D tentatively TRBD2 (6 bases). Trimming shortened V by 3 bases and J by 0 bases, and 9 bases separated the two germline ends. This CDR3 contains 14 residues.

This clonotype has more than one count but fewer than ten. The genes are TRBV27 and TRBJ2-1; 8 bases fit TRBD2. This CDR3 spans 13 amino acids. Trimming cost V 10 bases and J 5 bases; bases outside gene matches: 7. The germline V gene has CDR1 MNHEY and CDR2 SMNVEV (reference sequence). CDR3 in DNA: TGTGCCATCCTTAGCGGGAAAGACAATGAGCAGTTCTTC. This gives the protein CAILSGKDNEQFF.

The chain combines TRBV25-1 with TRBJ2-1; TRBD2 matches 14 bases. J lost 8 bases, V lost 4 bases, and 7 bases had no gene match. The CDR3 has 16 residues. Germline-derived CDR1 and CDR2 are MGHDK and SYGVNS. CDR3 amino acids: CASSGTTSGRAYEQFF. CDR3 DNA sequence: TGTGCCAGCAGTGGGACGACTAGCGGGAGGGCCTATGAGCAGTTCTTC.

This clonotype showed up just a few times. The rearrangement joins TRBV5-1 to TRBJ2-7; D gene uncertain. V lost 0 bases, J lost 3 bases, and 7 bases lay in between. The CDR3 covers 13 residues. Germline values: CDR1 SGHRS, CDR2 YFSETQ. The CDR3 nucleotides read TGCGCCAGCAGCTTGGAAGGGCACTACGAGCAGTACTTC. Translating gives CASSLEGHYEQYF. The complete variable domain, with remaining parts taken from reference TRBV5-1 and TRBJ2-7, reads KAGVTQTPRYLIKTRGQQVTLSCSPISGHRSVSWYQQTPGQGLQFLFEYFSETQRNKGNFPGRFSGRQFSNSRSEMNVSTLELGDSALYLCASSLEGHYEQYFGPGTRLTVT.

V gene TRBV20-1 combines with J gene TRBJ1-2; 7 nucleotides match TRBD1. Germline CDR1 and CDR2: DFQATT and SNEGSKA (reference sequence). The CDR3 covers 14 residues. The J segment lost 5 bases and the V segment lost 6 bases, leaving 12 bases of the junction unmatched. The CDR3 spells CSAYRDSNLYGYTF. The CDR3 DNA is TGCAGTGCGTATCGGGACAGCAATTTATATGGCTACACCTTC.

With respect to this clonotype: At one of its ends the junction is not consistent with the germline gene, which may arise from a read error. Here the CDR3 reads CACSHTGTGDYEQYF. The CDR3 DNA sequence: TGTGCCTGCAGCCACACCGGGACAGGGGACTACGAGCAGTACTTC. The chain carries TRBV3-1 and TRBJ2-7, with 10 bases aligning to TRBD1. Germline assignment: CDR1 LGHDT and CDR2 YNNKEL (reference sequence). The CDR3 extends over 15 amino acids.

The genes are TRBV27 and TRBJ1-5; D might be TRBD1 (6 bases). Germline V gives CDR1 MNHEY, CDR2 SMNVEV (reference sequence). This CDR3 has 14 residues. The V end was cut by 6 bases, the J end by 1 base, with 10 bases between. CDR3 sequence (DNA): TGTGCCAGCAGAACAGGGATCAGCAATCAGCCCCAGCATTTT. It encodes CASRTGISNQPQHF.

This chain joins TRBV20-1 and TRBJ1-2; 7 positions match TRBD1. The length of the CDR3 is 12 residues. Germline V gives CDR1 DFQATT, CDR2 SNEGSKA (reference sequence). Trimming took 6 bases from V and 4 from J; bases not matched to a gene: 5. CDR3 nucleotide sequence: TGCAGTGCCACGGGACAGTCCTATGGCTACACCTTC. Translating it yields CSATGQSYGYTF.

This clonotype was counted a few times. V is TRBV20-1 and J is TRBJ2-1; 11 bases fit TRBD1. Looked up from germline, CDR1 is DFQATT and CDR2 is SNEGSKA (reference sequence). Trimming cost V 0 bases and J 6 bases; bases outside gene matches: 4. The CDR3 loop spans 15 amino acids. The CDR3 region has the DNA TGCAGTGCTAGAGACTCGGACAGGGGGCTCAATGAGCAGTTCTTC. Translated, it gives CSARDSDRGLNEQFF.

This clonotype was found a few times. This chain connects TRBV5-1 to TRBJ2-3, with 8 bases aligning to TRBD1. The CDR3 loop spans 16 amino acids. Germline CDR1 and CDR2: SGHRS and YFSETQ. The J segment lost 0 bases and the V segment lost 4 bases, leaving 7 bases of the junction unmatched. The CDR3 DNA follows: TGCGCCAGCAGCCTCGGGACAGGTACTAGCACAGATACGCAGTATTTT. Translated: CASSLGTGTSTDTQYF. The full variable domain, its missing parts supplied by reference TRBV5-1 and TRBJ2-3, is KAGVTQTPRYLIKTRGQQVTLSCSPISGHRSVSWYQQTPGQGLQFLFEYFSETQRNKGNFPGRFSGRQFSNSRSEMNVSTLELGDSALYLCASSLGTGTSTDTQYFGPGTRLTVL.

This clonotype occurred a few times. The chain links TRBV12-3 or TRBV12-4 to TRBJ1-2; D perhaps matches TRBD1 (6 bases). The CDR3 is made up of 15 amino acids. The V gene lost 5 bases and the J gene lost 4 bases, with 17 bases spanning the gap. CDR3 sequence (DNA): TGTGCCAGCAGTCCGGATCCTCGGACAGCCTATGGCTACACCTTC. It translates to CASSPDPRTAYGYTF.

For this clonotype: This may be a read error, as it is one base from a much larger clone. The chain has TRBV10-1 and TRBJ2-3; maybe TRBD1 (5 bases). Germline CDR1 reads WNHNN; CDR2 reads SYGVQD (reference sequence). The V end was cut by 8 bases, the J end by 7 bases, with 13 bases between. The CDR3 totals 12 residues. The DNA for the CDR3 is TGCGCCAGCGGTATAAGGACAAATACGCAGTATTTT. Protein: CASGIRTNTQYF.

The chain joins TRBV29-1 to TRBJ2-7; D is unresolved. The CDR3 spans 14 residues. Germline lookup yields CDR1 SQVTM and CDR2 ANQGSEA. V lost 4 bases to trimming and J lost 3 bases, with 16 bases between them. CDR3 bases: TGCAGCGTTGGGCTCCAGCCTTGGAACTACGAGCAGTACTTC. This sequence encodes CSVGLQPWNYEQYF.

V is TRBV29-1 and J is TRBJ2-3; 8 bases are a match to TRBD2. The CDR3 spans 17 residues. The germline V gene encodes CDR1 SQVTM and CDR2 ANQGSEA. The CDR3 loop reads CRVETRGERGSTDTQYF. The CDR3 bases are TGCAGGGTCGAAACCCGGGGGGAGCGGGGGAGCACAGATACGCAGTATTTT.

This chain links TRBV5-5 with TRBJ2-5, with D perhaps TRBD1 or TRBD2 (6 bases each). The CDR3 is 17 amino acids. V gave up 4 bases and J gave up 2 bases, with 21 bases separating them. The V gene's germline CDR1 is SGHKS and CDR2 YYEKEE (reference sequence). The CDR3 here is CASSQGHGGTSQETQYF. In DNA form, the CDR3 reads TGTGCCAGCAGCCAGGGACACGGAGGGACTTCACAAGAGACCCAGTACTTC.

The chain employs TRBV9 and TRBJ2-1, with 10 bases matching TRBD2. The length of the CDR3 is 15 residues. Germline V CDR1 and CDR2: SGDLS, YYNGEE. V lost 2 bases and J lost 8; bases outside the gene matches: 7. The chain's CDR3 is CASSVSGGRGYEQFF. The CDR3, as DNA: TGTGCCAGCAGCGTTAGCGGGGGGAGGGGTTATGAGCAGTTCTTC.

This sequence joins TRBV6-1 and TRBJ1-3; D is undetermined. This CDR3 contains 13 residues. Germline CDR1 is MNHNS and CDR2 is SASEGT. Trimming removed 5 bases at V and 4 bases at J, with 9 bases between. Here the CDR3 reads CASSQTRGNTIYF. The CDR3 region has the DNA TGTGCCAGCAGTCAGACTAGGGGAAACACCATATATTTT.

This chain connects TRBV21-1 to TRBJ2-7; the table assigns TRBD1, which was not confirmed against the DNA. TRBV21-1 is a pseudogene segment. This CDR3 has 13 amino acids. The DNA of the CDR3 is TGTGCCAGCAGCGGGGACAACCTCTGCGAGCAGTACTTC. Protein product: CASSGDNLCEQYF.